The clone carrying this T cell receptor (beta chain) was detected once. The target antigen is unknown. The V gene lost 2 bases and the J gene lost 4 bases, with 15 bases spanning the gap. CDR1 and CDR2 (germline): SGHVS, FNYEAQ. The CDR3 covers 16 residues. Genomic DNA, the template, was used for profiling of the TCR beta VDJ and CDR3. From the reads, TCRdb called clonotypes with MiXCR, one entry per CDR3 protein. The table records some 180,000 distinct CDR3 sequences, around 60% of them present only once. The sample is drawn from a study of CD8+CD57+ T cells in acquired aplastic anemia. Broader study findings: Both patients and controls carried the same twenty-nine CD8+ CDR3 sequences. In CD8+ cells, Simpson's diversity showed no significant difference between patients and controls.

Patients chosen for sequencing had shown CD8+CD57+ cell expansion by flow cytometry. Every one of the patients had aplastic anemia (severe, acquired). Each patient gave a blood sample that was collected before any therapy had been received. Sample: sorted CD4+, CD8+, or CD8+CD57+ T cells (not recorded which) from PBMCs. The chain is built from TRBV7-6 and TRBJ2-1, with D possibly being TRBD1 or TRBD2 (6 bases each). The TCR originated in a human donor with aplastic anemia. DNA for the CDR3: TGTGCCAGCAGCTTATCCGTAGAGGGGGGATACAATGAGCAGTTCTTC. The encoded protein is CASSLSVEGGYNEQFF.